Only a few counts were recorded for the clone carrying this T cell receptor beta chain. Its antigen remains unidentified. A universal primer binding site was introduced by template switching. The final cDNA contained unique molecular identifiers. TCRdb independently ran MiXCR on the 5' RACE reads; one entry per CDR3 protein. The table records 640,000 or so distinct CDR3 sequences, roughly 6% of them present only once. The sample comes from a study of identical twins. General study results and limits: Beta clonotypes that were abundant in cord blood contained fewer insertions, a pattern absent from memory repertoires. Out-of-frame TCR alpha sharing in monozygotic twins exceeded recombination model predictions. Out-of-frame alpha sequences shared by twins showed excess low generation probability.

CDR3 size: 13 residues. From germline, CDR1 is SGHTA and CDR2 FQGNSA. V gave up 5 bases and J gave up 3 bases, with 11 bases separating them. This clonotype originated in a man younger than 35 in good health. Material for sequencing was naive T cells sorted from blood. The chain recombines TRBV7-2 with TRBJ2-7; weak D call: TRBD2 (5 bases). CDR3 protein: CASSRPGGYEQYF. The CDR3 bases are TGTGCCAGCAGCCGTCCCGGAGGCTACGAGCAGTACTTC.